This TCR beta chain was captured by sequencing in a study of blood T cell repertoires in COVID-19. Whole-study context: Collection of acute and convalescent COVID-19 samples took place in the United States, Italy and Spain.

Measured with immunoSEQ multiplex PCR; TCRdb has only the in-frame clones, and not every one. The sample holds under 200,000 clones, 85% seen once. Sequencing used peripheral blood. The source of this sequence is a woman in her forties or fifties with COVID-19, enrolled during active disease.

The CDR3 coding sequence is TGTGTCAGAAGCTCGGGCAGGGGAAATCAGCCCCAGCATTTT. Amino acid sequence: CVRSSGRGNQPQHF. This sequence joins TRBV7-5 and TRBJ1-5; the table's D call of TRBD1 was not tested on the DNA. TRBV7-5 is termed a pseudogene. The CDR3 consists of 14 residues.